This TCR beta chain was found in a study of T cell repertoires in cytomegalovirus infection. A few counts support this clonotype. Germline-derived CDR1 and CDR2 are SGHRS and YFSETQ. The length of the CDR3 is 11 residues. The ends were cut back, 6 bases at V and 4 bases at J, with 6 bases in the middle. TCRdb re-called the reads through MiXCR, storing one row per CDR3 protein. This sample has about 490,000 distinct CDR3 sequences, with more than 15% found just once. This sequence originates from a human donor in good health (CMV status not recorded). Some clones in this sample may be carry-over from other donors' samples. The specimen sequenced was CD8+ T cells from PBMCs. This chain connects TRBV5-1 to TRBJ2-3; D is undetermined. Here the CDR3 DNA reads TGCGCCAGCATATTCGCAGATACGCAGTATTTT. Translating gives CASIFADTQYF. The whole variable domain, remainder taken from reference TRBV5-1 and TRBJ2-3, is KAGVTQTPRYLIKTRGQQVTLSCSPISGHRSVSWYQQTPGQGLQFLFEYFSETQRNKGNFPGRFSGRQFSNSRSEMNVSTLELGDSALYLCASIFADTQYFGPGTRLTVL.